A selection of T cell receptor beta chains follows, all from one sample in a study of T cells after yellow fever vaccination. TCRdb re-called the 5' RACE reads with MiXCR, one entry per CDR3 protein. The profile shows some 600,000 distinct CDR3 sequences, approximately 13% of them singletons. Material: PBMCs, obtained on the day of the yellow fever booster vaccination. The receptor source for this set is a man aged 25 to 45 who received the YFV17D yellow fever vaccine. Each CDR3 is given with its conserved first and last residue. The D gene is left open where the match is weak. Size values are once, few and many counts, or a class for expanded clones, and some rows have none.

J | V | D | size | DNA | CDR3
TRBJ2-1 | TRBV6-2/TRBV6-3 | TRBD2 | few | TGTGCCAGCAGCCCGCTGAAGACCCGCTCCGGGACTAGCGGGATGGGTGAGCAGTTCTTC | CASSPLKTRSGTSGMGEQFF
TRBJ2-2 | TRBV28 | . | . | TGTGCCAGCAGTTTCCCCCGCGGGATGGGGGCCGGGGAGCTGTTTTTT | CASSFPRGMGAGELFF
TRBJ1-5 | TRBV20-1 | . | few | TGCAGTGCAAAGGAGGTGGAGGCCCAGCCCCAGCATTTT | CSAKEVEAQPQHF
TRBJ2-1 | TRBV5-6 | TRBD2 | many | TGTGCCAGCAAAACCGGCGGGAGGGCCTACAATGAGCAGTTCTTC | CASKTGGRAYNEQFF
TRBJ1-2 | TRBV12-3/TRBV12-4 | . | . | TGTGCCAGCAGCCTAAGTGTAGCTAACTATGGCTACACCTTC | CASSLSVANYGYTF
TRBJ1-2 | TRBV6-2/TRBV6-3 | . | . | TGTGCCAGCAGTTACCTGGGACGAGCTAACTATGGCTACACCTTC | CASSYLGRANYGYTF
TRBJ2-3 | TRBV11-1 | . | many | TGTGCCAGCAGCCCGTGGGGTGGAGGACGAGGGTGGGGAACAGATACGCAGTATTTT | CASSPWGGGRGWGTDTQYF
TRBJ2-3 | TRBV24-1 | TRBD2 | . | TGTGCCACCAGTTTCAGCGGGGGTACAGATACGCAGTATTTT | CATSFSGGTDTQYF
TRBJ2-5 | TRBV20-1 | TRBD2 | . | TGCAGTGCTCGGCCGGCGGGAGGGCCGGAGACCCAGTACTTC | CSARPAGGPETQYF
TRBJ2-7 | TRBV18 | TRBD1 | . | TGTGCCAGCTCACAGGGACAGGGGTTTTACGAGCAGTACTTC | CASSQGQGFYEQYF
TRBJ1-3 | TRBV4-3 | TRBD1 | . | TGCGCCAGCAGCCAAGGGATAGGACAGGGGACTGGAAACACCATATATTTT | CASSQGIGQGTGNTIYF
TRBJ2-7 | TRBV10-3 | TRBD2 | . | TGTGCCATCAGGAGCCCTAGCGGGTACTACGAGCAGTACTTC | CAIRSPSGYYEQYF
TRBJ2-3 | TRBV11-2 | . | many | TGTGCCAGCAACCAGGGGCCCACAGATACGCAGTATTTT | CASNQGPTDTQYF
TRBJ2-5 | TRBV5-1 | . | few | TGCGCCAGCAGCGCTACTTTGGACTGGCGGGGACAAGAGACCCAGTACTTC | CASSATLDWRGQETQYF
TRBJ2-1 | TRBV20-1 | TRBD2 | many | TGCAGTGCTAGGGATCCCCTACTAGCGGGAGCATTCAATGAGCAGTTCTTC | CSARDPLLAGAFNEQFF
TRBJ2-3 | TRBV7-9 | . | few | TGTGCCAGCAGCTTAGGGGGACTGGCAGATACGCAGTATTTT | CASSLGGLADTQYF
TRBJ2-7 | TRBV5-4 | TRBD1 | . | TGTGCCAGCAGCCTGGGGGGACAGGGGGCCTACGAGCAGTACTTC | CASSLGGQGAYEQYF
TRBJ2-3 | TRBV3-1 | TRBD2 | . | TGTGCCAGCAGCCAAGATTTGACTAGCGGGCCAAGAGCGGTGGATACGCAGTATTTT | CASSQDLTSGPRAVDTQYF
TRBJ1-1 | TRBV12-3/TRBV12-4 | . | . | TGTGCCAGCAGTTTACGGGTAAAGAACACTGAAGCTTTCTTT | CASSLRVKNTEAFF
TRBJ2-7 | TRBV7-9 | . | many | TGTGCCAGCAGCGACAGAGCCTACGAGCAGTACTTC | CASSDRAYEQYF
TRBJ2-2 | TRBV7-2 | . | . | TGTGCCAGCAGCCTACAGAGATCCGGGGAGCTGTTTTTT | CASSLQRSGELFF
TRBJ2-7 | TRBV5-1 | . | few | TGCGCCAGCAGCTACGGTCAGGGTGGGGGCGAGCAGTACTTC | CASSYGQGGGEQYF
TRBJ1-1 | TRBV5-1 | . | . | TGCGCCAGCAGCTTCGAGGGAAGCACTGAAGCTTTCTTT | CASSFEGSTEAFF
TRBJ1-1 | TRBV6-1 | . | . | TGTGCCACCTACGGCTGGGGGGGAGGGATATCAGCTTTCTTT | CATYGWGGGISAFF
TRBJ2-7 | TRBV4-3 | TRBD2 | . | TGCGCCAGCAGCCAAGAGGCTAGCGGGACCTACGAGCAGTACTTC | CASSQEASGTYEQYF
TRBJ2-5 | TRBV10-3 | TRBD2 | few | TGTGCCAACGGGGAGGGTCAAGAGACCCAGTACTTC | CANGEGQETQYF
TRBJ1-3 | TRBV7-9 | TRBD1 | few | TGTGCCAGCAGCATAGGGACAGCCTTACCCCCCTCTGGAAACACCATATATTTT | CASSIGTALPPSGNTIYF
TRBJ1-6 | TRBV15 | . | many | TGTGCCACCAGCATCGAGGATAATTCACCCCTCCACTTT | CATSIEDNSPLHF
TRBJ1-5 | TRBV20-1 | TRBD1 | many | TGCAGTGCTAGAGGGGGGACAGGGGGTGGCAATCAGCCCCAGCATTTT | CSARGGTGGGNQPQHF
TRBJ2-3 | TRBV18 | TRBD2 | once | TGTGCCAGCTCGCCCGCCTGGGAGGGCCTCACAGATACGCAGTATTTT | CASSPAWEGLTDTQYF
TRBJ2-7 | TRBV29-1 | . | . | TGCAGCGTTAGGGGAGGGGGGGAGCAGTACTTC | CSVRGGGEQYF
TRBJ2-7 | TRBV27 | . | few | TGTGCCAGCAAAACCCGGGGGCAAAAATACGAGCAGTACTTC | CASKTRGQKYEQYF
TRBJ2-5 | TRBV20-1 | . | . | TGCAGTGCCGCTGGAGGTTTTGAGACCCAGTACTTC | CSAAGGFETQYF
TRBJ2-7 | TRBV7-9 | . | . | TGTGCCAGCAGCGCGCCGGGACCCGCCGAGCAGTACTTC | CASSAPGPAEQYF
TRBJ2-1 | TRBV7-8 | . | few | TGTGCCAGCAGCTTAGGAACCGGGACCTACAATGAGCAGTTCTTC | CASSLGTGTYNEQFF
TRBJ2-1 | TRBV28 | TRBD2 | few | TGTGCCAGCAATTCCGAACTAGCGGGGTACAATGAGCAGTTCTTC | CASNSELAGYNEQFF